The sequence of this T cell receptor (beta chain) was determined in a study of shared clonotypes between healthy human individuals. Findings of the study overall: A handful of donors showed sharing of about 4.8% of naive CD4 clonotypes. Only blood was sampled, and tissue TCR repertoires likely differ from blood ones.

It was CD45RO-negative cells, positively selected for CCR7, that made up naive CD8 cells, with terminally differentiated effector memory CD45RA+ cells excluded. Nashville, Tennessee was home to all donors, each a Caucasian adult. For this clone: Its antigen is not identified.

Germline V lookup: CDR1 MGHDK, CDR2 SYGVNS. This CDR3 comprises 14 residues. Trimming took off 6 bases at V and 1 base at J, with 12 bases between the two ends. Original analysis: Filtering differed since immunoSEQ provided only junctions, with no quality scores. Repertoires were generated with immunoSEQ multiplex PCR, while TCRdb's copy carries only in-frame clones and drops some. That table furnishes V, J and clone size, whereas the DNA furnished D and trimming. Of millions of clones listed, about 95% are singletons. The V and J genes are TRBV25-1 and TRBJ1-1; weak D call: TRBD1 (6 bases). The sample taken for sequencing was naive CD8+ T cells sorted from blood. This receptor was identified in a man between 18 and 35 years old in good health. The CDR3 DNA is TGTGCCAGCAGAGAGACAGGACCGAACACTGAAGCTTTCTTT. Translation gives CASRETGPNTEAFF.